This TCR beta chain stems from a study of T cell repertoires in cytomegalovirus infection. This clonotype appeared many times. What it binds is not known. Via MiXCR, TCRdb re-called the reads, giving one row per CDR3 protein. Among 150,000 or so distinct CDR3 sequences, roughly 6.5% were seen once, and the ten largest hold 15% to 20%. The CDR3 totals 14 residues. The ends lost 3 bases at V and 5 bases at J; junction bases unmatched: 7. Study-wide points: Cumulated frequencies of public TCR beta families served to identify carriers of CMV plus the relevant HLA.

Material: PBMCs. The chain uses TRBV12-3 or TRBV12-4 and TRBJ2-7; TRBD1 matches 7 bases. The source is a human donor in good health (CMV status not recorded). Some clones in this sample may be carry-over from other donors' samples. CDR3 sequence reads: CASSFRAGGDEQYF. In DNA form, the CDR3 reads TGTGCCAGCAGTTTTCGTGCAGGGGGTGACGAGCAGTACTTC.